This T cell receptor beta chain was profiled in a study of T cell repertoires in urothelial bladder cancer (dated 2019 in TCRdb). About the study as a whole: Of the roughly 12 resected lesions, three were clinically staged as cT0, three as cTa, three as cT1 and three as cT2 or greater. Eleven to twelve patients who had bladder lesions and were undergoing transurethral resection were prospectively identified. In the study, clonality of the TCR repertoire in bladder tumors was compared against clonality in benign bladder inflammation. Approximately 11 resected bladder lesions, made up of urothelial carcinoma (UC+) and benign (UC-) specimens, were studied. Broader findings and caveats from the paper: Urothelial carcinoma specimens had a median of about 6,000 T cells, fewer than the median of roughly 26,000 seen in benign specimens. A median tumor infiltrating lymphocyte percentage of about 1.8% was observed in carcinoma specimens, compared with roughly 11% in benign specimens. In carcinoma specimens a single T-cell clone made up as much as 17% of infiltrating lymphocytes, compared with 2% in benign specimens.

Details on this clone: Its antigen target is currently unknown. It has no much larger one-base neighbor in the sample; base qualities were not kept.

The CDR3 spans 15 residues, from the cysteine through the phenylalanine. The retained sequence is limited to the CDR3, 45 bases, with the frame set at the first base. V was cut back by 0 bases and J by 1 base, leaving a gap of 10 bases between them. CDR1 SGHRS and CDR2 YFSETQ are derived from the germline V gene. Resected bladder lesions that lacked urothelial carcinoma were classed as benign (UC-) specimens. Bladder lesion specimens were collected at transurethral resection and stored at -80C. From bladder specimens obtained at transurethral resection, DNA was extracted. The immunoSEQ assay was used to sequence the CDR3 region of the TCR beta chain. The published analysis was carried out like this. For each specimen, T-cell fraction, clonal dominance and maximum TCR clone frequency were calculated. Drawn from immuneACCESS, this table holds only the in-frame rearrangements with V and J called that TCRdb kept. Clones are partly lost; checked studies trace under half to an unresolved V gene and leave the rest unexplained. The V and J calls and clone size are taken from that table; D and trimming were inferred from the DNA. This sample comprises some 2,500 clones, around 68% of them detected only once. The ten largest account for around 16% of the sample.

Sample: bladder tissue. The receptor comes from a human donor with a benign inflammatory bladder lesion. The sequence joins TRBV5-1 to TRBJ1-1; confidence is insufficient to name the D gene. The CDR3 reads CASSLGPSQNTEAFF. The DNA sequence reads TGCGCCAGCAGCTTGGGTCCGTCTCAGAACACTGAAGCTTTCTTT.